Each of the 3 T cell receptor beta chains below was sequenced from the same sample in a study of blood T cell repertoires in COVID-19. Profiled with immunoSEQ multiplex PCR; TCRdb holds only in-frame clones, not every one. The sample has about 300,000 clones, about 89% seen once. The source material was peripheral blood. Every receptor here comes from a man in his late teens or twenties who had recovered from COVID-19.

This chain uses TRBV25-1 with TRBJ1-2, with a tentative D call TRBD1 (5 bases). V lost 4 bases and J 6 bases, leaving 12 bases between the germline ends. The CDR3 is 13 amino acids. Germline V gene sequence: CDR1 MGHDK, CDR2 SYGVNS. The CDR3 DNA reads TGTGCCAGCAGTGCGGGGGGACCCGATGGCTACACCTTC. It is translated as CASSAGGPDGYTF.

About this clone itself: The junction and the germline gene differ at one end; a read error may be behind it. The V gene is TRBV4-2, the J gene TRBJ1-2, with TRBD1 matching over 12 bases. Germline CDR1 reads LGHNA; CDR2 reads YNFKEQ. The CDR3 loop spans 14 amino acids. This CDR3 is CASSQPGDRGQVDF. CDR3 bases: TGTGCCAGCAGCCAACCAGGGGACAGGGGGCAGGTTGACTTC.

This chain joins TRBV4-1 and TRBJ2-7, with D tentatively TRBD2 (6 bases). This CDR3 spans 15 amino acids. V lost 4 bases to trimming and J lost 5 bases, with 18 bases between them. Germline CDR1 and CDR2: MGHRA and YSYEKL. CDR3 protein: CASSLYERLVDEQYF. CDR3 bases: TGCGCCAGCAGCCTTTACGAGCGACTAGTAGACGAGCAGTACTTC.